This T cell receptor (beta chain) appears in the sequencing data of a study of regulatory T cells in long-lasting Graves disease. Whole-study context: Under 3 months of antithyroid drugs had been taken by newly diagnosed Graves' patients. Study results and limitations: Segments TRBV28, TRBJ1-2 and TRBJ2-5 showed preferential usage in persistent disease.

The time point: newly diagnosed GD, antithyroid drugs for less than 3 months. After RNA was extracted from PBMCs, the TCR library was made from it. The CDR3 spans 11 residues. CDR1 and CDR2 (germline): MDHEN, SYDVKM. V gave up 6 bases and J gave up 4 bases, with 5 bases separating them. TCR beta libraries were built with iRepertoire HTBI primers and Arm-PCR of CDR3 regions. Using its own MiXCR run on the multiplex PCR reads, TCRdb lists one record per CDR3 protein. This repertoire shows some 400,000 distinct CDR3 sequences, 14% to 15% found once; its top ten account for over 15%. This clonotype was picked up many times. Its matching antigen is unknown. This sample also appeared in a second study, on T cells in Graves' hyperthyroidism and ophthalmopathy. That work contributes: Diagnosis of hyperthyroidism was new in patients aged 18 to 65, and its duration was under 2 months. First-round RT-PCR of the TCR CDR3 relied on the HTBI primer set.

The source is a woman in her thirties with Graves disease. The sequences come from peripheral blood mononuclear cells (PBMCs), collected at new diagnosis, from a patient treated with antithyroid drugs. V and J are TRBV28 and TRBJ2-3, with D unclear. CDR3 sequence reads: CASRFSDTQYF. The CDR3 nucleotides read TGTGCCAGCAGGTTCTCAGATACGCAGTATTTT.